Listed here are 5 T cell receptor beta chains from one sample, sequenced in a study of blood T cell repertoires in COVID-19. Some clones are missing from TCRdb's copy, which holds only in-frame ones; the method was immunoSEQ multiplex PCR. Among approximately 190,000 clones listed, about 83% were seen once. The source material was peripheral blood. Receptor source: a woman in her 70s with active or convalescent COVID-19.

The chain recombines TRBV5-1 with TRBJ2-7, with TRBD1 matching 9 bases. The CDR3 extends over 19 amino acids. Germline-derived CDR1 and CDR2 are SGHRS and YFSETQ. Trimming cost V 1 base and J 0 bases; bases outside gene matches: 14. CDR3 region: CASSLHRGPPTSSSYEQYF. CDR3 bases: TGCGCCAGCAGCTTGCACAGGGGGCCTCCTACTTCTAGCTCCTACGAGCAGTACTTC.

J is TRBJ2-3 and V is TRBV5-4; 8 bases agree with TRBD2. Germline CDR1 SGHNT, CDR2 YYREEE (reference sequence). The trim removed 4 bases at V and 4 bases at J, leaving 5 bases unmatched. This CDR3 is built from 14 residues. CDR3: CASSPRLASDTQYF. CDR3 coding DNA: TGTGCCAGCAGCCCTAGACTAGCGTCAGATACGCAGTATTTT.

Written as DNA, the CDR3 is TGTGCCAGCAGCCAAACATTAGCCCCAGATACGCAGTATTTT. It specifies CASSQTLAPDTQYF. This rearrangement joins TRBV3-1 (or the pseudogene TRBV3-2) to TRBJ2-3; D is unclear. V lost 2 bases, J lost 4 bases, and 10 bases lay in between. The CDR3 has 14 amino acids. CDR1 and CDR2 (germline): LGHDT, YNNKEL (reference sequence).

This clone was observed a few times. The chain is built from TRBV11-3 and TRBJ2-1, with D unclear. The CDR3 consists of 12 residues. Germline CDR1 and CDR2: SGHNT and YENEEA. V was clipped by 4 bases and J by 9 bases, with 10 bases between them. Here the CDR3 DNA reads TGTGCCAGCAGCTCGAGGATGGGTGAGCAGTTCTTC. It yields the protein CASSSRMGEQFF.

The genes are TRBV24-1 and TRBJ2-1; TRBD1 might be the D (6 bases). CDR1 KGHDR and CDR2 SFDVKD come from the germline V gene. The CDR3 is 15 amino acids. V was pared by 0 bases and J by 5 bases, with 10 bases between. CDR3 coding DNA: TGTGCCACCAGTGATTTGGACAGGACGAACAATGAGCAGTTCTTC. This sequence encodes CATSDLDRTNNEQFF.